A single sample is the source of the 21 T cell receptor beta chains below, sequenced in a study of CD8 T cell repertoires and HIV-1 epitope variants. TCRdb's table, derived via immunoSEQ multiplex PCR, lists solely in-frame clones and lacks some. This sample has approximately 90,000 clones, with roughly 77% found just once. Specimen: uncultured baseline CD8+ T cells from peripheral blood mononuclear cells (PBMCs). The receptors shown here come from a male donor with HIV.

This clone occurred a few times. The V and J genes are TRBV9 and TRBJ1-1; no reliable D call. The germline V gene has CDR1 SGDLS and CDR2 YYNGEE. The V end was cut by 0 bases, the J end by 1 base, with 7 bases between. The CDR3 loop spans 14 amino acids. CDR3 coding DNA: TGTGCCAGCAGCGTAGTTTCAGGGAACACTGAAGCTTTCTTT. This gives the protein CASSVVSGNTEAFF.

This chain joins TRBV29-1 and TRBJ2-2; tentative D call: TRBD1 (5 bases). Trimming removed 4 bases from V and 6 bases from J, with 12 bases in between. CDR3 length: 13 amino acids. Germline CDR1 reads SQVTM; CDR2 reads ANQGSEA. As DNA, the CDR3 is TGCAGCGTTGTTCGGCAGGGCGCCGGGGAGCTGTTTTTT. Residues: CSVVRQGAGELFF.

This chain connects TRBV2 to TRBJ1-5, with D hard to call. V gave up 1 base and J gave up 2 bases, with 9 bases separating them. This CDR3 is 15 amino acids long. Germline CDR1 is SNHLY and CDR2 is FYNNEI. The chain's CDR3 is CASSEGAGGNQPQHF. The CDR3 coding sequence is TGTGCCAGCAGTGAAGGAGCAGGTGGCAATCAGCCCCAGCATTTT. Using reference TRBV2 and TRBJ1-5 for the parts outside the CDR3, the full variable domain is EPEVTQTPSHQVTQMGQEVILRCVPISNHLYFYWYRQILGQKVEFLVSFYNNEISEKSEIFDDQFSVERPDGSNFTLKIRSTKLEDSAMYFCASSEGAGGNQPQHFGDGTRLSIL.

V usage is TRBV10-2 and J usage is TRBJ2-1; tentative D call: TRBD2 (6 bases). In germline, CDR1 is WSHSY, CDR2 SAAADI. The CDR3 covers 14 residues. Trimming shortened V by 10 bases and J by 4 bases, and 17 bases separated the two germline ends. The CDR3 nucleotides are TGCGCCACCGGCTACAGCGGGTCATACAATGAGCAGTTCTTC. Translation gives CATGYSGSYNEQFF.

The chain employs TRBV5-4 and TRBJ2-7; 10 nucleotides line up with TRBD2. The CDR3 is made up of 16 amino acids. The junction had 8 bases not matched to a gene; V was cut back by 4 bases and J by 1 base. CDR1 is SGHNT and CDR2 is YYREEE in the germline V gene (reference sequence). CDR3 nucleotide sequence: TGTGCCAGCAGCAGGGGGGGGACTAGCGAGTCCTACGAGCAGTACTTC. Protein: CASSRGGTSESYEQYF.

The chain uses TRBV29-1 and TRBJ2-4; 8 bases align to TRBD1. The junction had 8 bases not matched to a gene; V was cut back by 4 bases and J by 6 bases. In germline, CDR1 is SQVTM, CDR2 ANQGSEA. The CDR3 totals 14 residues. The CDR3 here is CSVGPRGQGNIQYF. The CDR3 DNA reads TGCAGCGTTGGCCCCAGGGGGCAGGGAAACATTCAGTACTTC.

V is TRBV15 and J is TRBJ2-7; 7 bases match TRBD1. V shed 0 bases and J 6 bases; nucleotides not matched to a gene: 8. The germline gives CDR1 LNHNV, CDR2 YYDKDF (reference sequence). The CDR3 has 15 residues. DNA of the CDR3: TGTGCCACCAGCAGAGATACGGCGACAGGGAGCGAGCAGTACTTC. Translation gives CATSRDTATGSEQYF.

The chain links TRBV7-2 to TRBJ2-7; unclear D gene. The CDR3 is 14 residues long. Germline V gene sequence: CDR1 SGHTA, CDR2 FQGNSA. Trimming stripped 6 bases from V and 0 bases from J, with 12 bases between. DNA for the CDR3: TGTGCCAGCAGTTCCCCCCCGGGCTCCTACGAGCAGTACTTC. Translating it yields CASSSPPGSYEQYF.

The chain combines TRBV18 with TRBJ2-7, with 7 bases matching TRBD1. Trimming cost V 0 bases and J 5 bases; bases outside gene matches: 7. CDR3 length: 15 residues. Germline loops: CDR1 KGHSH, CDR2 LQKENI. The CDR3: CASSPPSLTGNEQYF. The CDR3 DNA reads TGTGCCAGCTCACCACCGAGCTTGACAGGGAACGAGCAGTACTTC.

This clone was picked up a small number of times. The chain links TRBV6-5 to TRBJ1-1, with 7 bases identical to TRBD1. Unmatched junction bases numbered 3, after V lost 2 bases and J lost 9 bases. The CDR3 is 12 residues long. Germline assignment: CDR1 MNHEY and CDR2 SVGAGI. CDR3 DNA: TGTGCCAGCAGTTACAGACAGGGACAAGCTTTCTTT. This translates into CASSYRQGQAFF.

This clone has just one count. CDR3 in amino acids: CSVDRRGSTDTQYF. The CDR3 nucleotides read TGCAGCGTTGATCGGCGGGGTAGCACAGATACGCAGTATTTT. The gene calls are TRBV29-1 and TRBJ2-3, with D perhaps TRBD2 (6 bases). Trimming cost V 3 bases and J 0 bases, with 10 bases left between them. Looked up from germline, CDR1 is SQVTM and CDR2 is ANQGSEA. The CDR3 has 14 amino acids.

The CDR3 region is CASSPGLAGGIVQETQYF. DNA for the CDR3: TGCGCCAGCAGCCCGGGACTAGCGGGGGGGATCGTCCAAGAGACCCAGTACTTC. The V call is TRBV5-1, the J call TRBJ2-5; 16 bases align to TRBD2. V was clipped by 4 bases and J by 1 base; unmatched bases: 7. CDR1 and CDR2 from the germline V gene are SGHRS and YFSETQ. This CDR3 is built from 18 residues.

This clone appeared a few times. Within the sample, other DNA sequences also encode this same CDR3. V and J are TRBV28 and TRBJ1-2; D is uncertain. Germline V gene lookup returns CDR1 MDHEN and CDR2 SYDVKM. The CDR3 has 11 residues. The V end lost 6 bases, the J end lost 4 bases, and 6 bases lay between the germline ends. The CDR3 loop reads CASRRIYGYTF. CDR3 coding DNA: TGTGCCAGCAGACGGATCTATGGCTACACCTTC.

The chain has TRBV6-5 and TRBJ1-4, with a tentative D call TRBD1 (5 bases). V lost 6 bases to trimming and J lost 3 bases, with 11 bases between them. This CDR3 is built from 14 residues. Germline CDR1 is MNHEY and CDR2 is SVGAGI. The DNA of the CDR3 is TGTGCCAGCAGCCCTAACAGGCCTAATGAAAAACTGTTTTTT. This codes for CASSPNRPNEKLFF.

V usage is TRBV7-2 and J usage is TRBJ2-2, with a possible D match to TRBD1 (6 bases). V was cut by 5 bases and J by 0 bases, with 10 bases left in between. CDR1 is SGHTA, CDR2 FQGNSA, per germline. This CDR3 is 15 amino acids long. CDR3 nucleotide sequence: TGTGCCAGCAGCCGAGGGGGTTCGAACACCGGGGAGCTGTTTTTT. Translation: CASSRGGSNTGELFF.

J is TRBJ2-6 and V is TRBV2; D uncertain. V was pared by 7 bases and J by 0 bases, with 16 bases between. Germline V gene data show CDR1 as SNHLY and CDR2 as FYNNEI. This CDR3 is 17 amino acids long. CDR3 residues: CASKIQSGPSGANVLTF. In DNA, the CDR3 is TGTGCCAGCAAGATCCAGAGTGGGCCCTCTGGGGCCAACGTCCTGACTTTC.

V gene TRBV4-2 combines with J gene TRBJ2-3; 11 bases match TRBD2. Per the germline V gene, CDR1 is LGHNA and CDR2 is YNFKEQ. The CDR3 has 16 amino acids. Losses at the gene ends were 4 bases for V and 3 bases for J; bases not matched to a gene: 6. CDR3 in DNA: TGTGCCAGCAGCCCTGGGACTAGCGGACGAACAGATACGCAGTATTTT. Its translation: CASSPGTSGRTDTQYF.

The rearrangement links TRBV5-1 to TRBJ2-1; possible D gene TRBD2, 6 bases. This CDR3 comprises 12 residues. Germline-derived CDR1 and CDR2 are SGHRS and YFSETQ. Between the trimmed V and J ends, which lost 4 bases and 10 bases, there was a span of 12 bases. The CDR3 bases are TGCGCCAGCAGCCCACCTAGCGTAGAGCAGTTCTTC. Translated, it gives CASSPPSVEQFF.

On this clone: Other DNA sequences in this sample translate to the same CDR3. The rearrangement joins TRBV10-2 to TRBJ2-3; 11 bases map to TRBD2. CDR1 is WSHSY, CDR2 SAAADI, per germline. The length of the CDR3 is 17 residues. V lost 0 bases to trimming and J lost 0 bases; unmatched junction nucleotides: 2. CDR3 residues: CASSESRTSGSTDTQYF. The CDR3 coding sequence is TGCGCCAGCAGTGAGTCTAGGACTAGCGGGAGCACAGATACGCAGTATTTT.

This clone has more than one count but fewer than ten. The chain couples TRBV7-2 to TRBJ2-7; TRBD1 is a possible D gene (9 bases). The CDR3 runs 18 residues. Trimming removed 0 bases at V and 0 bases at J, with 18 bases between. Germline V CDR1 and CDR2: SGHTA, FQGNSA. The CDR3 spells CASSLAAGGQGRSYEQYF. The CDR3 DNA follows: TGTGCCAGCAGCTTAGCGGCGGGGGGACAGGGACGCTCCTACGAGCAGTACTTC.

The chain links TRBV5-8 to TRBJ1-1; the D gene is possibly TRBD1 (5 bases). The CDR3 has 14 amino acids. CDR1 is SGHTS and CDR2 is YDEGEE in the germline V gene. V was shortened by 4 bases and J by 4 bases, with 14 bases between the two germline ends. The CDR3 region has the DNA TGTGCCAGCAGCCGCGACAACAGGCTCACTGAAGCTTTCTTT. This encodes CASSRDNRLTEAFF.